What follows are 2 T cell receptor beta chains derived from one specimen sequenced in a study of T cell repertoires in aging, cancer and after chemotherapy. Peripheral blood genomic DNA, not sorted cells or RNA, was the template. A mixed TRB-A/B primer pool amplified rearranged TRB by multiplex touch-down PCR. TCRdb fed the multiplex PCR reads into MiXCR, producing one record per CDR3 protein. Among about 12,000 distinct CDR3 sequences listed, approximately 30% were seen once. Sequencing input: blood. These receptors were taken from a human donor in good health. The donor label of this sample is uncertain.

Here the CDR3 reads CAIRRSSGVINEQYF. DNA for the CDR3: TGTGCCATCAGAAGGAGCTCGGGGGTAATCAACGAGCAGTACTTC. V is TRBV10-3 and J is TRBJ2-7, with D perhaps matching TRBD2 (6 bases). Looked up from germline, CDR1 is ENHRY and CDR2 is SYGVKD. V lost 6 bases, J lost 5 bases, and 20 bases lay in between. The CDR3 loop spans 15 amino acids.

V usage is TRBV29-1 and J usage is TRBJ2-5; the match to TRBD1 covers 9 bases. CDR1 SQVTM and CDR2 ANQGSEA come from the germline V gene. The CDR3 covers 13 residues. V lost 7 bases to trimming and J lost 2 bases; unmatched junction nucleotides: 5. The DNA of the CDR3 is TGCAGCGACTCGACAGGGGGTCAAGAGACCCAGTACTTC. Residues: CSDSTGGQETQYF.